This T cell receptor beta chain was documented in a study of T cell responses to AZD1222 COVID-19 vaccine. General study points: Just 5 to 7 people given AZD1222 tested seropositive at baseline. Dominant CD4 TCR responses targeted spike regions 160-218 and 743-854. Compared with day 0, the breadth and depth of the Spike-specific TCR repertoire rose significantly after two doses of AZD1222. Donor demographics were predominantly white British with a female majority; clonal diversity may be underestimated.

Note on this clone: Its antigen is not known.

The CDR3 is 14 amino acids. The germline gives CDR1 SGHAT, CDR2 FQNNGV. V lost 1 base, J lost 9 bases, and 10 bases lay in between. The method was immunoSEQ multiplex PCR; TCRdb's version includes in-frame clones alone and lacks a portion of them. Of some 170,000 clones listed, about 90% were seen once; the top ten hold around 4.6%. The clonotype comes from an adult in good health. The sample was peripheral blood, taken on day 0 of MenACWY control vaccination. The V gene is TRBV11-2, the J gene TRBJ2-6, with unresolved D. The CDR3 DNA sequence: TGTGCCAGCAGCTTAGGTCCGAACCGCAACGTCCTGACTTTC. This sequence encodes CASSLGPNRNVLTF.